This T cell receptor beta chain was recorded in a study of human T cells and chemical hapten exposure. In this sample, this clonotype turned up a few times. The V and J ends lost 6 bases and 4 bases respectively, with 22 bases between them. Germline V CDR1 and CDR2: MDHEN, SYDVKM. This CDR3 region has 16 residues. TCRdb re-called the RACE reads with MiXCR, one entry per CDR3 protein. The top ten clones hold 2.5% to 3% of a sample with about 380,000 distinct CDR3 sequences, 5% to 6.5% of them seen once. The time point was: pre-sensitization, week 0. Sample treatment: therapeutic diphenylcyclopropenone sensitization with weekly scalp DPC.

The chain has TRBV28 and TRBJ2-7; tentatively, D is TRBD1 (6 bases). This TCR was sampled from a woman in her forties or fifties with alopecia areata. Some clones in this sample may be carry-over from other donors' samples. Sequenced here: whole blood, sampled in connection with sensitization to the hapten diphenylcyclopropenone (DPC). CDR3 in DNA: TGTGCCAGCAGCCTAGGCCGCCGACAGGCTTCATACGAGCAGTACTTC. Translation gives CASSLGRRQASYEQYF.